Listed below are T cell receptor beta chains from one sample, sequenced in a study of T cell responses to AZD1222 COVID-19 vaccine. Data came from immunoSEQ multiplex PCR; TCRdb stores just in-frame clones and leaves some out. This table holds tens of thousands of clones, about 80% found once. This material consisted of peripheral blood, taken 28 days after the second AZD1222 dose. These TCRs come from an adult who received the AZD1222 COVID-19 vaccine. CDR3s include the opening cysteine and the closing phenylalanine or tryptophan. Fields, in order: clone size, J gene, V gene, D gene, CDR3 protein, CDR3 DNA. The D gene is left open where the match is weak. Clone size is not always given. Where it is, it says once, few, many or a class for expanded clones.

clone_size: -
j_call: TRBJ2-5
v_call: TRBV6-5
d_call: -
cdr3_aa: CASTLGLRETQYF
cdr3_nt: TGTGCCAGCACCCTAGGGCTACGGGAGACCCAGTACTTC

clone_size: -
j_call: TRBJ2-7
v_call: TRBV6-5
d_call: TRBD1
cdr3_aa: CASSTGQGSYEQYF
cdr3_nt: TGTGCCAGCAGTACCGGACAGGGGTCCTACGAGCAGTACTTC

clone_size: -
j_call: TRBJ1-3
v_call: TRBV20-1
d_call: -
cdr3_aa: CSAQYGNTIYF
cdr3_nt: TGCAGTGCCCAATATGGAAACACCATATATTTT

clone_size: -
j_call: TRBJ1-1
v_call: TRBV7-2
d_call: -
cdr3_aa: CASSLAWRGYTEAFF
cdr3_nt: TGTGCCAGCAGCTTAGCGTGGAGGGGATACACTGAAGCTTTCTTT

clone_size: -
j_call: TRBJ1-2
v_call: TRBV28
d_call: -
cdr3_aa: CASTSQGQGNYGYTF
cdr3_nt: TGTGCCAGCACCTCCCAGGGACAAGGGAACTATGGCTACACCTTC

clone_size: -
j_call: TRBJ1-6
v_call: TRBV6-5
d_call: -
cdr3_aa: CASSIGYSDSPLHF
cdr3_nt: TGTGCCAGCAGCATCGGGTATAGCGATTCACCCCTCCACTTT

clone_size: -
j_call: TRBJ2-3
v_call: TRBV19
d_call: TRBD1
cdr3_aa: CASRTGSRPSTDTQYF
cdr3_nt: TGTGCCAGTCGGACAGGGTCACGTCCTAGCACAGATACGCAGTATTTT

clone_size: -
j_call: TRBJ2-1
v_call: TRBV6-2/TRBV6-3
d_call: -
cdr3_aa: CASSTARNNEQFF
cdr3_nt: TGTGCCAGCAGTACGGCCCGGAACAATGAGCAGTTCTTC

clone_size: -
j_call: TRBJ1-1
v_call: TRBV15
d_call: -
cdr3_aa: CATSRDIPGNTEAFF
cdr3_nt: TGTGCCACCAGCAGAGATATTCCGGGGAACACTGAAGCTTTCTTT

clone_size: few
j_call: TRBJ1-1
v_call: TRBV3-1/TRBV3-2
d_call: -
cdr3_aa: CASSPLGGEAFF
cdr3_nt: TGTGCCAGCAGCCCTCTGGGGGGCGAAGCTTTCTTT

clone_size: -
j_call: TRBJ2-2
v_call: TRBV28
d_call: TRBD1
cdr3_aa: CASSLMGRGLTGELFF
cdr3_nt: TGTGCCAGCAGTTTAATGGGCAGGGGGCTCACCGGGGAGCTGTTTTTT

clone_size: -
j_call: TRBJ2-2
v_call: TRBV29-1
d_call: TRBD2
cdr3_aa: CSVERLAGAPGELFF
cdr3_nt: TGCAGCGTTGAAAGGCTAGCGGGAGCGCCCGGGGAGCTGTTTTTT

clone_size: -
j_call: TRBJ2-1
v_call: TRBV19
d_call: TRBD2
cdr3_aa: CASSGGLAGGSNEQFF
cdr3_nt: TGTGCCAGTAGTGGAGGACTAGCGGGAGGGAGCAATGAGCAGTTCTTC

clone_size: -
j_call: TRBJ2-3
v_call: TRBV12-3/TRBV12-4
d_call: -
cdr3_aa: CATGRAQDTQYF
cdr3_nt: TGTGCCACCGGGAGAGCACAGGATACGCAGTATTTT

clone_size: few
j_call: TRBJ2-1
v_call: TRBV19
d_call: -
cdr3_aa: CASSLLQVNEQFF
cdr3_nt: TGTGCCAGTAGCCTCCTACAAGTCAATGAGCAGTTCTTC

clone_size: -
j_call: TRBJ1-2
v_call: TRBV28
d_call: -
cdr3_aa: CASSSSTERLPGYTF
cdr3_nt: TGTGCCAGCAGTTCCTCAACTGAACGGCTCCCCGGCTACACCTTC

clone_size: -
j_call: TRBJ1-5
v_call: TRBV12-3/TRBV12-4
d_call: -
cdr3_aa: CASRKSSGGTQHF
cdr3_nt: TGTGCCAGCAGGAAGAGTAGCGGGGGAACCCAGCATTTT

clone_size: once
j_call: TRBJ2-1
v_call: TRBV6-5
d_call: -
cdr3_aa: CASSYRAGDLYNEQFF
cdr3_nt: TGTGCCAGCAGTTACAGGGCAGGGGACCTCTACAATGAGCAGTTCTTC

clone_size: -
j_call: TRBJ2-7
v_call: TRBV6-5
d_call: -
cdr3_aa: CASSYLPDSAYEQYF
cdr3_nt: TGTGCCAGCAGTTACCTTCCGGACAGCGCCTACGAGCAGTACTTC

clone_size: -
j_call: TRBJ2-1
v_call: TRBV10-3
d_call: TRBD2
cdr3_aa: CAISVSSGGYNEQFF
cdr3_nt: TGTGCCATCAGTGTTTCTAGCGGGGGATACAATGAGCAGTTCTTC

clone_size: -
j_call: TRBJ1-2
v_call: TRBV10-3
d_call: TRBD1
cdr3_aa: CAIIGGDSPTGYTF
cdr3_nt: TGTGCCATCATTGGGGGGGACAGCCCAACGGGCTACACCTTC

clone_size: -
j_call: TRBJ1-1
v_call: TRBV5-1
d_call: -
cdr3_aa: CASSLLDLNTEAFF
cdr3_nt: TGCGCCAGCAGCTTGTTAGACCTGAACACTGAAGCTTTCTTT

clone_size: -
j_call: TRBJ1-1
v_call: TRBV3-1/TRBV3-2
d_call: -
cdr3_aa: CASSQGREAFF
cdr3_nt: TGTGCCAGCAGCCAAGGACGGGAAGCTTTCTTT

clone_size: few
j_call: TRBJ2-7
v_call: TRBV7-2
d_call: -
cdr3_aa: CASSSQGIGEQYF
cdr3_nt: TGTGCCAGCAGCTCACAGGGAATTGGCGAGCAGTACTTC

clone_size: few
j_call: TRBJ1-2
v_call: TRBV15
d_call: -
cdr3_aa: CATSRGTLLQGGDGYTF
cdr3_nt: TGTGCCACCAGCAGAGGGACCTTACTACAGGGAGGGGATGGCTACACCTTC

clone_size: once
j_call: TRBJ2-3
v_call: TRBV11-2
d_call: -
cdr3_aa: CASSFGSTTDTQYF
cdr3_nt: TGTGCCAGCAGCTTTGGCAGTACCACAGATACGCAGTATTTT

clone_size: few
j_call: TRBJ1-6
v_call: TRBV28
d_call: -
cdr3_aa: CASSPGRNNSPLHF
cdr3_nt: TGTGCCAGCAGCCCTGGCAGGAATAATTCACCCCTCCACTTT

clone_size: -
j_call: TRBJ1-2
v_call: TRBV20-1
d_call: -
cdr3_aa: CSARGVVWDTF
cdr3_nt: TGCAGTGCTAGGGGCGTGGTTTGGGACACCTTC

clone_size: -
j_call: TRBJ1-1
v_call: TRBV2
d_call: TRBD1
cdr3_aa: CASSEVAGGGPEAFF
cdr3_nt: TGTGCCAGCAGTGAAGTGGCAGGGGGGGGACCTGAAGCTTTCTTT